The rows below give T cell receptor beta chains drawn from one sample of a study of T cell responses to AZD1222 COVID-19 vaccine. TCRdb's copy holds only in-frame clones and misses some; the assay was immunoSEQ multiplex PCR. The repertoire has roughly 200,000 clones, roughly 94% of them found once; the top ten carry around 1.5%. The specimen comprised peripheral blood, sampled 28 days after the second dose of the MenACWY control vaccine. The source of these receptors is an adult who received the MenACWY meningococcal vaccine as a control. CDR3s include the opening cysteine and the closing phenylalanine or tryptophan. Fields, in order: J gene, V gene, D gene, clone size, CDR3 DNA, CDR3 protein. D genes are given only for firm matches. Part of the rows lack a size; the others show once, few, many or a class for expanded clones.

>TRBJ2-7|TRBV14|TRBD1|.
TGTGCCAGCAGGTTGACAGGGACGATCCACGAGCAGTACTTC
CASRLTGTIHEQYF
>TRBJ1-4|TRBV7-9|TRBD1|.
TGTGCCAGCTCCCCGGACAGGGGCGGTGAAAAACTGTTTTTT
CASSPDRGGEKLFF
>TRBJ2-2|TRBV28|.|.
TGTGCCAGCAGCGGATCGGGGCCTGGTGCCGGGGAGCTGTTTTTT
CASSGSGPGAGELFF
>TRBJ1-2|TRBV19|.|.
TGTGCCAGTAACCACGTTCAGAACTATGGCTACACCTTC
CASNHVQNYGYTF
>TRBJ1-5|TRBV27|.|.
TGTGCCAGCAGTGGGAGGGGGTTGGCAGCGCCCCAGCATTTT
CASSGRGLAAPQHF
>TRBJ2-5|TRBV23-1|.|.
TGCGCCAGCAGGACCCTCCAAGAGACCCAGTACTTC
CASRTLQETQYF
>TRBJ2-6|TRBV28|.|.
TGTGCCAGCAGTTTATTAGGGACTGGGGAATCTGGGGCCAACGTCCTGACTTTC
CASSLLGTGESGANVLTF
>TRBJ2-7|TRBV6-5|.|.
TGTGCCAGCAGGGAGGGACAAGATTACGAGCAGTACTTC
CASREGQDYEQYF
>TRBJ1-5|TRBV7-9|.|.
TGTGCCAGCAGCTTAGGCAGGGTGGATCAGCCCCAGCATTTT
CASSLGRVDQPQHF
>TRBJ2-3|TRBV6-5|TRBD1|once
TGTGCCAGCAGTTACTTTCGACAGGGGAGTGATACGCAGTATTTT
CASSYFRQGSDTQYF
>TRBJ2-1|TRBV6-5|.|.
TGTGCCAGCAGCGAGGGCTCGTACAATGAGCAGTTCTTC
CASSEGSYNEQFF
>TRBJ1-1|TRBV28|TRBD1|.
TGTGCCAGCAGTTTACCCCCGGCAGGGGGCTTTATGAACACTGAAGCTTTCTTT
CASSLPPAGGFMNTEAFF
>TRBJ2-5|TRBV3-1/TRBV3-2|TRBD1|.
TGTGCCAGCAGCCAACGGACAGGGTTGGATGGGACCCAGTACTTC
CASSQRTGLDGTQYF
>TRBJ2-7|TRBV28|TRBD2|.
TGTGCCAGCAGTTTATGGACTAGCGGGAGTTCCGAGCAATACTTC
CASSLWTSGSSEQYF
>TRBJ1-6|TRBV28|.|.
TGTGCCAGCAGTTTATTCGCAGGGTTGGATTCACCCCTCCACTTT
CASSLFAGLDSPLHF
>TRBJ1-1|TRBV18|.|once
TGTGCCAGCTCACCCCAACAGGGTTCGAACACTGAAGCTTTCTTT
CASSPQQGSNTEAFF
>TRBJ1-2|TRBV28|.|.
TGTGCCAGCAGATCAGGTTCCTATGGCTACACCTTC
CASRSGSYGYTF
>TRBJ1-5|TRBV7-9|.|.
TGTGCCAGCAGCTTATTCGCTCAGCCCCAGCATTTT
CASSLFAQPQHF
>TRBJ2-3|TRBV7-3|.|.
TGTGCCAGCAGCTTAACGGGACCGAACACAGATACGCAGTATTTT
CASSLTGPNTDTQYF
>TRBJ2-5|TRBV20-1|.|.
TGCGCAGGGGGGGCCCAAGAGACCCAGTACTTC
CAGGAQETQYF
>TRBJ1-5|TRBV12-3/TRBV12-4|.|.
TGTGCCAGCAGCTCCCAAGTAAATCAGCCCCAGCATTTT
CASSSQVNQPQHF
>TRBJ1-6|TRBV11-3|.|.
TGTGCCAGCAGCTCAGGTCCCAATTCACCCCTCCACTTT
CASSSGPNSPLHF
>TRBJ2-7|TRBV20-1|TRBD2|.
TGCAGTGCTAGTAGCGGGAGGGCCTACGAGCAGTACTTC
CSASSGRAYEQYF
>TRBJ1-3|TRBV19|TRBD1|.
TGTGCCAGTATCTCAGACAGGGACGGAAACACCATATATTTT
CASISDRDGNTIYF
>TRBJ2-7|TRBV21-1|.|once
TGTGCCACCACCCCCCTCGAGAACTCCTACGAGCAGTACTTC
CATTPLENSYEQYF
>TRBJ2-1|TRBV14|TRBD2|.
TGTGCCAGCAGCCAATTTGGACTAGCGGGGGAGAGATCCTACAATGAGCAGTTCTTC
CASSQFGLAGERSYNEQFF
>TRBJ1-2|TRBV15|.|once
TGTGCCACCAGCAGAGACCAGGGTTACTATGGCTACACCTTC
CATSRDQGYYGYTF
>TRBJ1-5|TRBV28|.|.
TGTGCCAGCAAGTTCTCGGCTGGGGGTCAGCCCCAGCATTTT
CASKFSAGGQPQHF
>TRBJ2-2|TRBV5-1|.|.
TGCGCCAGCAGTCGTCCCGGGGTTGGCACCGGGGAGCTGTTTTTT
CASSRPGVGTGELFF
>TRBJ1-5|TRBV7-9|.|few
TGTGCCAGCAGCTTAGCCACGGGGCACCAGGGGCTTCGGAATCAGCCCCAGCATTTT
CASSLATGHQGLRNQPQHF
>TRBJ1-3|TRBV9|.|.
TGTGCCAGCAGAAACGGGCCGTCCTCTGGAAACACCATATATTTT
CASRNGPSSGNTIYF
>TRBJ1-4|TRBV2|.|.
TGTGCCAGCAGGCCCTGGGAGGGGAACGAAAAACTGTTTTTT
CASRPWEGNEKLFF
>TRBJ1-5|TRBV21-1|.|.
TGTGCCAGCAGCGTGGACAGCCCAAGCAATCAGCCCCAGCATTTT
CASSVDSPSNQPQHF
>TRBJ2-3|TRBV2|TRBD2|.
TGTGCCAGCAGTGAAAAGGGCCCCCTAGCGGACTTCACAGATACGCAGTATTTT
CASSEKGPLADFTDTQYF
>TRBJ2-1|TRBV27|.|.
TGTGCCAGCAGTTTAGTGGACAGTTCTACGGGACAGTTCTTC
CASSLVDSSTGQFF
>TRBJ2-1|TRBV30|.|.
TGTGCCTGGAGTGTACGCCCATTGGCTACGGGCAATGAGCAGTTCTTC
CAWSVRPLATGNEQFF
>TRBJ2-7|TRBV28|.|few
TGTGCCAGCAGTTTCGGCTACGAGCAGTACTTC
CASSFGYEQYF
>TRBJ1-1|TRBV7-5|.|.
TGTGCCAGAAGCTTAACTGCTTTCTTT
CARSLTAFF
>TRBJ2-7|TRBV29-1|TRBD2|.
TGCAGCGTTGTACCCCCCTCTAGCGGGCTCACCTACGAGCAGTACTTC
CSVVPPSSGLTYEQYF
>TRBJ2-3|TRBV27|.|.
TGTGCCAGCAGTTTAGGCTCGTTCCTCACAGATACGCAGTATTTT
CASSLGSFLTDTQYF
>TRBJ2-3|TRBV25-1|.|.
TGTGCCAGCAGTGACCTAACCACTAGCACAGATACGCAGTATTTT
CASSDLTTSTDTQYF
>TRBJ1-6|TRBV6-5|TRBD1|.
TGTGCCAGCAGTCCAAGGACAGGGGGATCACCCCTCCACTTT
CASSPRTGGSPLHF
>TRBJ1-2|TRBV6-5|.|once
TGTGCCAGCTGGGGTGGTCCTAACTATGGCTACACCTTC
CASWGGPNYGYTF
>TRBJ2-3|TRBV2|TRBD1|.
TGTGCCAGCGCGGGACAGGGGGCAGATACGCAGTATTTT
CASAGQGADTQYF
>TRBJ2-6|TRBV11-2|.|.
TGTGCCAGCAGCTTGTTGGACACTGGGGCCAACGTCCTGACTTTC
CASSLLDTGANVLTF
>TRBJ2-1|TRBV5-1|TRBD1|.
TGCGCCAGCAGCTTGACAGGGGGCAGGCCCTATGAGGAGCAGTTCTTC
CASSLTGGRPYEEQFF
>TRBJ2-3|TRBV6-5|.|.
TGTGCCAGCAACAGGGACGGAACAGATACGCAGTATTTT
CASNRDGTDTQYF
>TRBJ1-1|TRBV29-1|.|.
TGCAGCGTGGGAGGTCTCTTTTTGAACACTGAAGCTTTCTTT
CSVGGLFLNTEAFF
>TRBJ2-6|TRBV5-5|.|.
TGTGCCAGCAGCCATCGTAGCTCTGGGGCCAACGTCCTGACTTTC
CASSHRSSGANVLTF
>TRBJ1-5|TRBV30|.|.
TGTGCCTGGAGTGTTGAGGTTCTACAGGGGCCCCAGCATTTT
CAWSVEVLQGPQHF
>TRBJ1-6|TRBV19|.|.
TGTGCCAGTAGTATAGTTCGCCCTGATTCACCCCTCCACTTT
CASSIVRPDSPLHF
>TRBJ1-2|TRBV7-9|.|.
TGTGCCAGCAGCCCCCCTCAGGCAGCTAACTATGGCTACACCTTC
CASSPPQAANYGYTF
>TRBJ1-3|TRBV28|.|.
TGTGCCAGCAGTTTTGCGGGGGGAGGCTCTGGAAACACCATATATTTT
CASSFAGGGSGNTIYF
>TRBJ1-2|TRBV5-1|.|.
TGCGCCAGCAGCTTGGTCAGGGGTAACGGCTACACCTTC
CASSLVRGNGYTF
>TRBJ2-1|TRBV6-2/TRBV6-3|.|.
TGTGCCAGCAGTTACTCGGTACAGTGGGGCGGGCAGTTCTTC
CASSYSVQWGGQFF